This T cell receptor (beta chain) was retrieved from a study of blood T cell repertoires in COVID-19. Original analysis: Amplified reference gene primers provided the basis for estimating nucleated cell counts. Produced via immunoSEQ multiplex PCR; TCRdb's table is partial and in-frame only. V and J calls and clone size are those listed in that table; D and trimming were worked out from the DNA. The sample records 350,000 to 400,000 clones, around 87% being singletons. The CDR3 sequence is 16 residues long. V lost 2 bases and J 3 bases, leaving 14 bases between the germline ends. The germline V gene encodes CDR1 SEHNR and CDR2 FQNEAQ (reference sequence). Individuals aged roughly 18 to 95 years were recruited from 24 US areas.

Input material: PBMCs or T cells enriched from blood (not recorded which). This TCR derives from a man aged 40-49 years in a cohort exposed to, infected with or recovered from COVID-19 (not recorded which). V and J are TRBV7-9 and TRBJ1-3; no clear D gene. The CDR3 coding sequence is TGTGCCAGCAGCTTAACACGGACTTCCCTTGGAAACACCATATATTTT. Protein product: CASSLTRTSLGNTIYF. Combining the CDR3 with reference TRBV7-9 and TRBJ1-3 gives the whole variable domain DTGVSQNPRHKITKRGQNVTFRCDPISEHNRLYWYRQTLGQGPEFLTYFQNEAQLEKSRLLSDRFSAERPKGSFSTLEIQRTEQGDSAMYLCASSLTRTSLGNTIYFGEGSWLTVV.